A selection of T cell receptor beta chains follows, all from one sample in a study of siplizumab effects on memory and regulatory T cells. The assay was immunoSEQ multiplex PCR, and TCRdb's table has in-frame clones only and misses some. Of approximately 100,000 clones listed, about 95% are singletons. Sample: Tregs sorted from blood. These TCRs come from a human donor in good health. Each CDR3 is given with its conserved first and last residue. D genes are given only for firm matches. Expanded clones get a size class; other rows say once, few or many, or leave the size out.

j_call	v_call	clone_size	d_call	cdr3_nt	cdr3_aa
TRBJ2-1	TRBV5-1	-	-	TGCGCCAGCAGCTTGGGATACGGGGGCGGATCCTACAATGAGCAGTTCTTC	CASSLGYGGGSYNEQFF
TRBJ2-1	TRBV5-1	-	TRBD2	TGCGCCAGCAGCTTGGGGCAGCTTGGCGGGAGCGAATACAATGAGCAGTTCTTC	CASSLGQLGGSEYNEQFF
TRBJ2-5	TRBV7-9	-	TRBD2	TGTGCCAGCAGCCGGACTAGCGGAGTAGGGGAGACCCAGTACTTC	CASSRTSGVGETQYF
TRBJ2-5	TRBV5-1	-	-	TGCGCCAGCAGGTCCCCCGAGACCCAGTACTTC	CASRSPETQYF
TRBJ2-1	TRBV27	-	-	TGTGCCAGCAGTTCTATGTCCGAGCAGTTCTTC	CASSSMSEQFF
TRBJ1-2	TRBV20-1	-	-	TGCAGTGGAGACTATGGCTACACCTTC	CSGDYGYTF
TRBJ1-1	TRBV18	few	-	TGTGCCAGCTCACCAATAGGGAACACTGAAGCTTTCTTT	CASSPIGNTEAFF
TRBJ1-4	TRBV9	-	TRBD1	TGTGCCAGCAGCGTTCAGGGGGGCCCAGGGGAAAAACTGTTTTTT	CASSVQGGPGEKLFF
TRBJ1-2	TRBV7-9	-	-	TGTGCCAGCAGCTTAATTGTTCTGAATGGCTACACCTTC	CASSLIVLNGYTF
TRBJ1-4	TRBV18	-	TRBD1	TGTGCCAGCTCACTTCAGGGGGCCCCTAATGAAAAACTGTTTTTT	CASSLQGAPNEKLFF
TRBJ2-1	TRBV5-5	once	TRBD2	TGTGCCAGCAGCTTAGGGACTAGCGTAAACAATGAGCAGTTCTTC	CASSLGTSVNNEQFF
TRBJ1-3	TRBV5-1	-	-	TGCGCCAGCAGCTTGGACTGGGGAAGCGCTGGAAACACCATATATTTT	CASSLDWGSAGNTIYF
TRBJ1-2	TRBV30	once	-	TGTGCCTGGAGTGTACGGCTGAGGTTGAGCTATGGCTACACCTTC	CAWSVRLRLSYGYTF
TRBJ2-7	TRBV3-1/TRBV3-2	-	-	TGTGCCAGCAGCCACGAGCAGTACTTC	CASSHEQYF
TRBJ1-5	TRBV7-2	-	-	TGTGCCAGCAGCTCCCACAGGGATCAGCCCCAGCATTTT	CASSSHRDQPQHF
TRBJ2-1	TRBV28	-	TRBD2	TGTGCCAGCAGCCGAGCGGGAGAACGAGATGAGCAGTTCTTC	CASSRAGERDEQFF
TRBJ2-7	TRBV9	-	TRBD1	TGTGCCAGCAGCTCGGGAATGACAGGGACCGAGCAGTACTTC	CASSSGMTGTEQYF
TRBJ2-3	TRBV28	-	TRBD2	TGTGCCAGCAGTCTCGCGGGAGGGCCAACAGATACGCAGTATTTT	CASSLAGGPTDTQYF
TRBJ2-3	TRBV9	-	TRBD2	TGTGCCAGCAGCTTTCGACCCGGGGGGGATACGCAGTATTTT	CASSFRPGGDTQYF